This T cell receptor (beta chain) was identified during a study of vaccination and CD4 T cells after COVID-19. At the Johns Hopkins FTIC core, DNA taken from cultured CD4+ T cells was sequenced by way of the Oncomine TCR Beta short-read assay. TCRdb called the PCR reads again in MiXCR, with one record for every CDR3 protein. Here the sample spans tens of thousands of distinct CDR3 sequences, approximately 57% being singletons. Note on this clonotype: Its antigen is undetermined.

Treatment denoted: roughly 11-day PBMC culture with coronavirus spike peptide pools or control peptides (ViraFEST assay). The clonotype was recovered from a human donor who received a COVID-19 vaccine. Source: CD4+ T cells from blood, cultured in vitro, taken after SARS-CoV-2 vaccination.

The chain's CDR3 is CASRAGLAGLQETQYF. The DNA of the CDR3 is TGTGCCAGCAGAGCGGGCCTAGCGGGGCTTCAAGAGACCCAGTACTTC. The chain joins TRBV2 to TRBJ2-5; 9 bases agree with TRBD2. The CDR3 is 16 residues long. In germline, CDR1 is SNHLY, CDR2 FYNNEI. V trimming: 6 bases; J trimming: 2 bases; junction bases outside the gene matches: 10.